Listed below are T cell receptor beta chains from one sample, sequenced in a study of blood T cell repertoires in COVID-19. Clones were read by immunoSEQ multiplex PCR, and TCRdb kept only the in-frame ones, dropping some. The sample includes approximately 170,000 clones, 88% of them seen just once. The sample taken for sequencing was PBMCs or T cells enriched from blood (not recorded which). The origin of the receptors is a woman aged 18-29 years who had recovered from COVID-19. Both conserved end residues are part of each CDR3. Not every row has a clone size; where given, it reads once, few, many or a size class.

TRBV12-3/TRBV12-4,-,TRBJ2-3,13,CASSLVASDTQYF
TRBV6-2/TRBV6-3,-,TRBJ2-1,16,CASSPEGALIGGEQFF
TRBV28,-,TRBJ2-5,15,CASSSPGTSVETQYF
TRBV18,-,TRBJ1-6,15,CASSPGQNDLWTLHF
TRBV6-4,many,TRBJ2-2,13,CASSPGEAGELFF
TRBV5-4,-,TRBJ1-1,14,CASSIDRVGTEAFF
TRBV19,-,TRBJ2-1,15,CASSASNLIVNEQFF
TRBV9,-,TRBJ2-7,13,CASSTGQGYEQYF
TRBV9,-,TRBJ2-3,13,CASSVTVTDTQYF
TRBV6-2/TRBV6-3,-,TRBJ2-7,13,CASSGTVSYEQYF
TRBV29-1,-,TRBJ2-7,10,CSVGPEPQYF
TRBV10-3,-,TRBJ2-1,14,CAISGRLEANEQFF
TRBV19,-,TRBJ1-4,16,CASNLVSGRTNEKLFF
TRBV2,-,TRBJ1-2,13,CASSFHMSGGYTF
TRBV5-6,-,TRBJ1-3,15,CASSLGGAQGNTIYF
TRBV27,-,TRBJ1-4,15,CASSPNVPEDEKLFF
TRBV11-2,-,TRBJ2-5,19,CASSFRTSGAYLPQETQYF
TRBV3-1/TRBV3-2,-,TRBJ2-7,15,CASSQDFRSHYEQYF
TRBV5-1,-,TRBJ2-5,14,CASSFGTGEETQYF
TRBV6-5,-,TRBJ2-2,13,CASRPPGTGELFF
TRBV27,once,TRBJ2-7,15,CASSRVWGGSYEQYF
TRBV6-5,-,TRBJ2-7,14,CASKLASGTYEQYF
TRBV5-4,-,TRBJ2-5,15,CASTGGLAGQETQYF
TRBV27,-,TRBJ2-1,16,CASSPHRDRVNNEQFF
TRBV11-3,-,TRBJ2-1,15,CASSSAGLNYNEQFF
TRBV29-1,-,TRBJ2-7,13,CSVQAQGAGEQYF
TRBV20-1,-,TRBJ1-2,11,CSARSNYGYTF
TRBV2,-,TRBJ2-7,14,CASSVLAGIFEQYF
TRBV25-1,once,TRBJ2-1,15,CASRVAGESYNEQFF
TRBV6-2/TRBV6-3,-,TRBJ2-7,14,CASSYSSPAYEQYF
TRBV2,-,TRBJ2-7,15,CASSNPGLNPYEQYF
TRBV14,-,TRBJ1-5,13,CASSQGSNQPQHF
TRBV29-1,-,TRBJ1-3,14,CSVATGEPGNTIYF
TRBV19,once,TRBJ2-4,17,CASISVARASITNIQYF
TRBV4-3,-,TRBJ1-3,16,CASSQVSGGLGNTIYF
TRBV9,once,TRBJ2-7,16,CASSGRGGTDFYEQYF
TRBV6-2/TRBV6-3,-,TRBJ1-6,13,CASSNQNYSPLHF